These 23 T cell receptor beta chains were sequenced from one sample in a study of T-cell reconstitution after alpha-beta-depleted transplantation in children listed by TCRdb under 2016. The library was generated by PCR. For sequencing, an Illumina HiSeq 2500 was employed. To normalize quantification of the TCRbeta repertoire, the TCR libraries were built with molecular barcoding that relied on unique molecular identifiers. TCRdb reanalyzed the raw reads on its own, using fastp at Q25 for trimming and MiXCR for clone calling, and kept in-frame beta chains. Merged by CDR3 protein, the rows form single entries marked with the most common genes and DNA. The sample has fewer than 25,000 distinct CDR3 sequences on record, approximately 11% of them singletons. The biggest ten clones account for roughly 25% of the sample. The sequences come from PBMCs from the stem cell graft donor, collected from the stem cell graft. The receptors come from a human donor who donated a stem cell graft to a child with chronic granulomatous disease.

This clonotype was observed at least ten times. The rearrangement joins TRBV21-1 to TRBJ2-3; the table's D call, TRBD1, was not checked against the DNA. TRBV21-1 counts as a pseudogene. The CDR3 extends over 17 amino acids. DNA of the CDR3: TGTGCCAGCAGCAAAGCCTCGGGCGGGGGGCGCACAGATACGCAGTATTTT. This translates into CASSKASGGGRTDTQYF.

This clonotype came up a few times. The chain is built from TRBV19 and TRBJ1-1; D gene uncertain. The CDR3 consists of 13 residues. The V end was cut by 6 bases, the J end by 3 bases, with 11 bases between. Germline CDR1 LNHDA, CDR2 SQIVND (reference sequence). CDR3: CASSPPADTEAFF. The CDR3 nucleotides are TGTGCCAGTAGCCCTCCGGCGGACACTGAAGCTTTCTTT.

The table lists this clonotype with many counts. This chain joins TRBV27 and TRBJ2-5; tentatively, D is TRBD2 (7 bases). V lost 6 bases, J lost 4 bases, and 21 bases lay in between. This CDR3 has 16 residues. CDR1 MNHEY and CDR2 SMNVEV come from the germline V gene (reference sequence). The CDR3 loop is CASSATPGRGAETQYF. The CDR3 nucleotides read TGTGCCAGCAGCGCTACTCCTGGGAGGGGGGCAGAGACCCAGTACTTC.

Ten or more counts support this clonotype. The CDR3 reads CATSRDSSGQKNTEAFF. The CDR3, as DNA: TGTGCCACCAGCAGAGATTCATCGGGACAGAAGAACACTGAAGCTTTCTTT. V usage is TRBV15 and J usage is TRBJ1-1; 7 bases agree with TRBD1. This CDR3 is 17 amino acids long. Trimming removed 0 bases from V and 1 base from J; junction bases left unmatched: 8. CDR1 LNHNV and CDR2 YYDKDF come from the germline V gene (reference sequence).

This clonotype was counted many times. V and J are TRBV12-3 or TRBV12-4 and TRBJ2-3; either TRBD1 or TRBD2 may fit D (5 bases each). The CDR3 consists of 10 residues. Trimming took 10 bases from V and 6 from J, leaving 8 bases between them. CDR3: CATRGDTQYF. Written as DNA, the CDR3 is TGTGCCACGAGGGGCGATACGCAGTATTTT.

This clonotype was counted at least ten times. J is TRBJ2-2 and V is TRBV7-3; 14 bases line up with TRBD2. This CDR3 has 18 amino acids. Germline assignment: CDR1 SGHTA and CDR2 FQGTGA. After removal of 5 bases from V and 2 bases from J, the junction contained 7 bases not matched to a gene. The CDR3 nucleotides read TGTGCCAGCAGCCTCAGGACTAGCGGGGGGCCAAACACCGGGGAGCTGTTTTTT. It encodes CASSLRTSGGPNTGELFF.

The table lists this clonotype with many counts. The V call is TRBV2, the J call TRBJ2-2; TRBD1 matches 9 bases. From germline, CDR1 is SNHLY and CDR2 FYNNEI. The junction had 3 bases not matched to a gene; V was cut back by 6 bases and J by 4 bases. The CDR3 loop spans 14 amino acids. The DNA of the CDR3 is TGTGCCAGCAGGGACAGGGGATCCACCGGGGAGCTGTTTTTT. Its protein product is CASRDRGSTGELFF.

In its sample, this clonotype was seen many times. The CDR3 DNA reads as TGTGCCAGCAGCTCCACCCCTAGCGGCAGGAACACCGGGGAGCTGTTTTTT. It specifies CASSSTPSGRNTGELFF. V usage is TRBV7-6 and J usage is TRBJ2-2; the match to TRBD2 covers 7 bases. From germline, CDR1 is SGHVS and CDR2 FNYEAQ. V lost 4 bases to trimming and J lost 1 base; unmatched junction nucleotides: 9. The CDR3 sequence is 17 residues long.

The rearrangement uses TRBV5-1 and TRBJ2-3, with 8 bases lining up with TRBD2. Germline assignment: CDR1 SGHRS and CDR2 YFSETQ. This CDR3 has 15 amino acids. V shed 3 bases, J shed 1 base, and the junction held 4 bases outside the gene matches. The CDR3 region is CASSSRAGGTDTQYF. CDR3 nucleotides: TGCGCCAGCAGCTCACGAGCGGGGGGCACAGATACGCAGTATTTT.

In its sample, this clonotype was seen many times. This chain connects TRBV19 to TRBJ2-1; D is unclear. This CDR3 spans 9 amino acids. The V and J ends lost 8 bases and 8 bases respectively, with 4 bases between them. Germline CDR1 LNHDA, CDR2 SQIVND (reference sequence). The CDR3 DNA is TGTGCCAGTGGGGATGAGCAGTTCTTC. It encodes CASGDEQFF.

Of note for this clonotype: This may stem from a read error, because a much larger clone lies one nucleotide away. The chain joins TRBV20-1 to TRBJ1-1; D uncertain. Trimming left V 6 bases short and J 11 bases short, with 10 bases between. CDR1 and CDR2 from the germline V gene are DFQATT and SNEGSKA (reference sequence). The CDR3 spans 9 residues. As DNA, the CDR3 is TGCAGTGCCCCAGTTCGGGCTTTCTTT. It specifies CSAPVRAFF.

This clonotype is labeled as medium-sized. The gene calls are TRBV29-1 and TRBJ2-7, with 11 bases that match TRBD2. Looked up from germline, CDR1 is SQVTM and CDR2 is ANQGSEA. J was trimmed by 0 bases and V by 7 bases; bases with no gene match: 5. The CDR3 has 14 residues. The CDR3 DNA reads TGCAGCGGGGGGACTAGCGGACGCTCCTACGAGCAGTACTTC. Encoded protein: CSGGTSGRSYEQYF.

This clonotype came up many times. The V call is TRBV9, the J call TRBJ1-1; D gene unclear. V lost 6 bases and J 0 bases, leaving 21 bases between the germline ends. CDR1 and CDR2 (germline): SGDLS, YYNGEE. CDR3 length: 17 amino acids. The CDR3 loop is CASTRPPPGAMNTEAFF. CDR3 nucleotides: TGTGCCAGCACCAGGCCCCCCCCTGGAGCCATGAACACTGAAGCTTTCTTT.

This clonotype was detected many times. The genes are TRBV5-5 and TRBJ1-1, with D tentatively TRBD1 (6 bases). The CDR3 covers 13 residues. Per the germline V gene, CDR1 is SGHKS and CDR2 is YYEKEE (reference sequence). The V end was cut by 4 bases, the J end by 3 bases, with 10 bases between. The CDR3 coding sequence is TGTGCCAGCAGCATTGAGGGGGACACTGAAGCTTTCTTT. Translated: CASSIEGDTEAFF.

This clonotype was detected ten times or more. The rearrangement links TRBV20-1 to TRBJ1-1; D is uncertain. This CDR3 is 13 amino acids long. Germline V gene data show CDR1 as DFQATT and CDR2 as SNEGSKA (reference sequence). Trimming took 5 bases from V and 3 from J, leaving 13 bases between them. In DNA, the CDR3 is TGCAGTGCTTTTCTCGGGAGCGACACTGAAGCTTTCTTT. Amino acid sequence: CSAFLGSDTEAFF.

This clonotype appeared many times. This chain links TRBV5-8 with TRBJ2-5; 7 nucleotides align to TRBD1. Per the germline V gene, CDR1 is SGHTS and CDR2 is YDEGEE. The CDR3 length is 16 residues. Trimming at V came to 5 bases and at J to 1 base, leaving 11 bases not matched to a gene. The CDR3 loop is CASSRDRDRFQETQYF. For the CDR3, the DNA is TGTGCCAGCAGTCGAGACAGGGATCGGTTCCAAGAGACCCAGTACTTC.

In its sample, this clonotype was seen many times. Sequence at one end of the junction differs from germline and may be a read error. The chain links TRBV7-9 to TRBJ2-1; TRBD2 might be the D (6 bases). The CDR3 loop spans 16 amino acids. Germline V CDR1 and CDR2: SEHNR, FQNEAQ (reference sequence). This chain's CDR3 is CASGFWGDLNLNEQFF. As DNA, the CDR3 is TGTGCCAGCGGCTTTTGGGGGGACCTCAACCTGAATGAGCAGTTCTTC. Variable domain in full (rest from reference TRBV7-9 and TRBJ2-1): DTGVSQNPRHKITKRGQNVTFRCDPISEHNRLYWYRQTLGQGPEFLTYFQNEAQLEKSRLLSDRFSAERPKGSFSTLEIQRTEQGDSAMYLCASGFWGDLNLNEQFFGPGTRLTVL.

This clonotype was detected ten times or more. The chain links TRBV7-9 to TRBJ2-1, with 8 nucleotides matching TRBD2. The CDR3 contains 17 residues. Losses at the gene ends were 5 bases for V and 7 bases for J; bases not matched to a gene: 16. Germline assignment: CDR1 SEHNR and CDR2 FQNEAQ (reference sequence). CDR3 loop: CASSTILRGAGVNEQFF. CDR3 nucleotides: TGTGCCAGCAGCACAATATTAAGGGGAGCGGGAGTGAATGAGCAGTTCTTC.

This clonotype was observed a single time. Written as DNA, the CDR3 is TGTGCCAGCAGCCAAGGCCCAGCCGCGGTTGGAAACACCATATATTTT. Translation gives CASSQGPAAVGNTIYF. V gene TRBV14 combines with J gene TRBJ1-3; D not certain. V was pared by 1 base and J by 3 bases, with 13 bases between. CDR1 and CDR2 (germline): SGHDN, FVKESK. The CDR3 contains 16 residues.

This clonotype was seen at least ten times. This chain joins TRBV28 and TRBJ2-7; TRBD2 might be the D (5 bases). The CDR3 sequence is 14 residues long. Trimming removed 6 bases from V and 0 bases from J, with 12 bases in between. Germline CDR1 and CDR2: MDHEN and SYDVKM. CDR3 coding DNA: TGTGCCAGCAGACAACAGCTAGCCTCCTACGAGCAGTACTTC. Translating gives CASRQQLASYEQYF.

This clonotype showed up many times. This chain links TRBV12-3 or TRBV12-4 with TRBJ2-3, with no clear D. CDR3 length equals 11 residues. Trimming pared 1 base from V and 8 bases from J, leaving 4 bases between. CDR3 nucleotide sequence: TGTGCCAGCAGTTTAGAGGGTACGCAGTATTTT. It is translated as CASSLEGTQYF.

This clonotype was counted ten times or more. This chain links TRBV20-1 with TRBJ1-5; D is uncertain. Germline V gives CDR1 DFQATT, CDR2 SNEGSKA (reference sequence). The CDR3 is made up of 15 amino acids. V lost 1 base and J 5 bases, leaving 15 bases between the germline ends. Written as DNA, the CDR3 is TGCAGTGCTAGAGCGTCGGCGCAGCTTTATCAGCCCCAGCATTTT. Translation gives CSARASAQLYQPQHF.

This clonotype was picked up many times. The rearrangement uses TRBV20-1 and TRBJ2-5, with TRBD2 matching over 7 bases. This CDR3 is built from 13 residues. V trimming: 2 bases; J trimming: 1 base; junction bases outside the gene matches: 1. Per the germline V gene, CDR1 is DFQATT and CDR2 is SNEGSKA (reference sequence). CDR3: CSARLAVQETQYF. CDR3 nucleotides: TGCAGTGCTAGACTAGCGGTCCAAGAGACCCAGTACTTC.